This T cell receptor (beta chain) was profiled in a study of vaccination and CD4 T cells after COVID-19. CDR1 is DFQATT and CDR2 is SNEGSKA in the germline V gene (reference sequence). J gave up 7 bases and V 3 bases, and 5 bases lay outside the gene matches. This CDR3 is 15 amino acids long. The treatment is: approximately 10-day PBMC culture with coronavirus spike peptide pools or control peptides (ViraFEST assay). In the ViraFEST assay, peptide-pool expansion preceded TCR sequencing of expanded clonotypes. By negative selection, CD4+ T cells were isolated once culture had run for about nine days. About this clonotype: Its antigen is currently unknown.

The Oncomine TCR Beta short-read assay was applied to DNA of cultured CD4+ T cells. TCRdb reprocessed the PCR reads with MiXCR, giving one entry per CDR3 protein. The table includes roughly 7,100 distinct CDR3 sequences, 63% detected once. This TCR was recovered from a human donor who had recovered from COVID-19. Material: CD4+ T cells from blood, cultured in vitro. This chain joins TRBV20-1 and TRBJ2-1; 14 bases match TRBD2. This CDR3 is CSASGTSGRGNEQFF. CDR3 DNA: TGCAGTGCTAGCGGGACTAGCGGGAGAGGTAATGAGCAGTTCTTC.